A selection of T cell receptor beta chains follows, all from one sample in a study of T cells in Graves' hyperthyroidism and ophthalmopathy. MiXCR was run by TCRdb on the multiplex PCR reads, yielding one entry per CDR3 protein. The sample has approximately 710,000 distinct CDR3 sequences, 15% to 20% seen once. Material for sequencing was blood. Receptors originate from a man between 45 and 60 years old with Graves' hyperthyroidism. Each CDR3 is given with its conserved first and last residue. Fields, in order: D gene, V gene, J gene, clone size, CDR3 DNA, CDR3 protein. The D gene is left open where the match is weak. For some rows the clone size is stated as once, few or many, or as a class when expanded; others skip it.

.,TRBV20-1,TRBJ2-7,.,TGCAGTGCTAGAGAACACCGGGACAAAGACTACGAGCAGTACTTC,CSAREHRDKDYEQYF
TRBD1,TRBV7-2,TRBJ1-1,many,TGTGCCAGCAGCCAGCTCCTGACAGGGGGTTTGGACACTGAAGCTTTCTTT,CASSQLLTGGLDTEAFF
TRBD2,TRBV29-1,TRBJ2-5,.,TGCAGTGTTGAAGGTATAGCGGGAGCTGAGACCCAGTACTTC,CSVEGIAGAETQYF
.,TRBV19,TRBJ1-4,.,TGTGCCAGTAGGACCACCGGGCCCACTAGTGAAAAACTGTTTTTT,CASRTTGPTSEKLFF
TRBD2,TRBV28,TRBJ2-7,many,TGTGCCAGCAGCCATGGACTAGCGGGCCTCTACGAGCAGTACTTC,CASSHGLAGLYEQYF
.,TRBV4-1,TRBJ1-2,few,TGCGCCAGCAGCCAAGTGGTTGGGGGGAGCTATGGCTACACCTTC,CASSQVVGGSYGYTF
.,TRBV7-9,TRBJ2-3,few,TGTGCCAGCAGCTTAGTCGGTAGAAACACAGATACGCAGTATTTT,CASSLVGRNTDTQYF
TRBD1,TRBV6-1,TRBJ2-7,few,TGTGCCAGCAGACGCCCGGGACAGATTTACGAGCAGTACTTC,CASRRPGQIYEQYF
TRBD2,TRBV5-6,TRBJ2-2,.,TGTGCCAGCAGCTTGGAGCGGGAGGGCCACGGGGAGCTGTTTTTT,CASSLEREGHGELFF
.,TRBV19,TRBJ1-5,few,TGTGCCAGTAGTGGGGGTCTCGATCAGCCCCAGCATTTT,CASSGGLDQPQHF
TRBD2,TRBV20-1,TRBJ2-5,many,TGCAGTGCTGATGGAAGGACTAGCGAGGAGACCCAGTACTTC,CSADGRTSEETQYF
.,TRBV7-3,TRBJ2-3,many,TGTGCCAGCAGCTTACCCGGGAGAAAGGAAACAGATACGCAGTATTTT,CASSLPGRKETDTQYF
.,TRBV10-1,TRBJ1-1,.,TGCGCCAGCAGGGGCCCAAGAACTGAAGCTTTCTTT,CASRGPRTEAFF
.,TRBV7-8,TRBJ1-5,.,TGTGCCAGCAGCTTAGGCTTGAACCTGCACAATCAGCCCCAGCATTTT,CASSLGLNLHNQPQHF
.,TRBV12-3/TRBV12-4,TRBJ1-1,many,TGTGCCAGCAGGCTGACAGGATCCGTCACTGAAGCTTTCTTT,CASRLTGSVTEAFF
.,TRBV4-1,TRBJ2-3,few,TGCGCCAGCAGCCAACAGGAGACTAGTTCAGATACGCAGTATTTT,CASSQQETSSDTQYF
TRBD2,TRBV10-3,TRBJ2-7,many,TGTGCCATCAGTGCTGGACTAGCGGGAGGGCCTAAAGTAGGAGAGCAGTACTTC,CAISAGLAGGPKVGEQYF
.,TRBV27,TRBJ2-7,once,TGTGCCAGCAGGCTAAACCCCTACGAGCAGTACTTC,CASRLNPYEQYF
.,TRBV7-6,TRBJ1-1,.,TGTGCCAGCAGCCCTCTCTTGATCACTGAAGCTTTCTTT,CASSPLLITEAFF
TRBD1,TRBV19,TRBJ2-7,.,TGTGCCAGTAGTCGAGGGACAGGGGCCTCTCAGACCTACGAGCAGTACTTC,CASSRGTGASQTYEQYF
TRBD1,TRBV19,TRBJ2-7,.,TGTGCCAGTAGTCCCGGGACAGGGGTGTGGGAGCAGTACTTC,CASSPGTGVWEQYF
TRBD1,TRBV7-9,TRBJ1-5,few,TGTGCCAGCAGCTTAGAGGGACAGGGCTCACCTCAGCCCCAGCATTTT,CASSLEGQGSPQPQHF
TRBD1,TRBV28,TRBJ1-6,many,TGTGCCAGCAGCCCACTCTACTCAACGACAGGGGCTCTCTATAATTCACCCCTCCACTTT,CASSPLYSTTGALYNSPLHF
TRBD1,TRBV29-1,TRBJ1-1,.,TGCAGCGCCGGACAGGGGGCACAAGCTTTCTTT,CSAGQGAQAFF
.,TRBV10-3,TRBJ1-2,many,TGTGCCATCAGTGAGTCAGGGGAAGGTAGCTATGGCTACACCTTC,CAISESGEGSYGYTF
TRBD2,TRBV6-1,TRBJ2-1,.,TGTGCCAGCAGCAGAGGGGTCCTAGCGGTGGAGGTGGAGCAGTTCTTC,CASSRGVLAVEVEQFF
.,TRBV4-1,TRBJ2-7,.,TGCGCCAGCAGGCTGGCTGGGACTCGTTCCTACGAGCAGTACTTC,CASRLAGTRSYEQYF
.,TRBV7-3,TRBJ2-2,many,TGTGCCAGCAGCCGATATGGTGGGGCGATGAACACCGGGGAGCTGTTTTTT,CASSRYGGAMNTGELFF
TRBD1,TRBV6-1,TRBJ1-5,.,TGTGCCAGCAGCCACGGAGGGGGCTTGGGTCAGCCCCAGCATTTT,CASSHGGGLGQPQHF
.,TRBV12-3/TRBV12-4,TRBJ1-6,many,TGTGCCAGCAGACAGGGCGGCCCCTATAATTCACCCCTCCACTTT,CASRQGGPYNSPLHF
.,TRBV12-3/TRBV12-4,TRBJ1-4,few,TGTGCCAGCATTTTAGCGCTAACTGAAAAACTGTTTTTT,CASILALTEKLFF
.,TRBV25-1,TRBJ2-5,few,TGTGCCGGCAGTGAACTTAGCGGAGAGTACCAAGAGACCCAGTACTTC,CAGSELSGEYQETQYF
.,TRBV9,TRBJ1-1,few,TGTGCCAGCAGCGCCGGACTTAGTATGAACACTGAAGCTTTCTTT,CASSAGLSMNTEAFF
.,TRBV9,TRBJ2-1,many,TGTGCCAGCAGAGGTACCGGGCCTCGGGATGAGCAGTTCTTC,CASRGTGPRDEQFF
.,TRBV3-1,TRBJ2-1,.,TGTGCCAGCAGCCAAGCTAGGGCAGGGTGGAATGAGCAGTTCTTC,CASSQARAGWNEQFF
TRBD2,TRBV5-1,TRBJ2-1,.,TGCGCCAGCAGCTTGGGCGTGGGACTAGCGGGATTATACAATGAGCAGTTCTTC,CASSLGVGLAGLYNEQFF
TRBD2,TRBV11-2,TRBJ2-7,few,TGTGCCAGCAGCCCAGCTAGCGGGAGAGTCTACGAGCAGTACTTC,CASSPASGRVYEQYF
.,TRBV27,TRBJ1-1,many,TGTGCCAGCAGTTTTTCGGGGGTGAACACTGAAGCTTTCTTT,CASSFSGVNTEAFF
.,TRBV20-1,TRBJ2-1,.,TGCAGTGCTACGAGGACGCGGAATTACAATGAGCAGTTCTTC,CSATRTRNYNEQFF
.,TRBV7-8,TRBJ1-5,many,TGTGCCAGCAGCGCGTGGGAAAGAAGGGGCAATCAGCCCCAGCATTTT,CASSAWERRGNQPQHF
.,TRBV30,TRBJ1-2,many,TGTGCCTGGAGTGTATACAGGAGAGCTAACTATGGCTACACCTTC,CAWSVYRRANYGYTF